The present T cell receptor (beta chain) was sequenced within a study of neurological immune-mediated disorders. Trimming stripped 2 bases from V and 7 bases from J, with 5 bases between. The CDR3 is made up of 11 amino acids. The germline CDR1 and CDR2 sequences are KGHSH and LQKENI. TCRdb processed the 5' RACE reads anew with MiXCR; each CDR3 protein has one entry. The sample lists about 19,000 distinct CDR3 sequences, approximately 7.8% occurring once. This clonotype was seen ten or more times. Sequencing used CD8+ T cells from blood. This clonotype originated in a woman in her 30s with HTLV-1-associated myelopathy (HAM/TSP). The chain has TRBV18 and TRBJ1-1; D gene unclear. The CDR3 loop is CASSPGVEAFF. Here the CDR3 DNA reads TGTGCCAGCTCACCAGGTGTTGAAGCTTTCTTT.